The 16 T cell receptor beta chains reported below all come from one sample, sequenced in a study of blood T cell repertoires in COVID-19. TCRdb keeps only in-frame clones here, not all; method: immunoSEQ multiplex PCR. The table shows about 53,000 clones, with roughly 89% occurring only once. Specimen: peripheral blood. The source is a man aged 55 to 69 with active COVID-19.

V usage is TRBV4-2 and J usage is TRBJ1-4, with D possibly TRBD1 on 5 matching bases. This CDR3 comprises 13 residues. Germline V gene sequence: CDR1 LGHNA, CDR2 YNFKEQ. V was cut by 0 bases and J by 12 bases, with 11 bases left in between. CDR3 in DNA: TGTGCCAGCAGCCAAGATCGGGGGAGGGAACTGTTTTTT. It specifies CASSQDRGRELFF.

A word on this clone: The sample holds other DNA sequences that translate to the same CDR3. The chain recombines TRBV3-1 (or the pseudogene TRBV3-2) with TRBJ1-1; 7 nucleotides align to TRBD1. The ends lost 1 base at V and 1 base at J; junction bases unmatched: 0. The CDR3 sequence is 14 residues long. The germline gives CDR1 LGHDT, CDR2 YNNKEL (reference sequence). DNA of the CDR3: TGTGCCAGCAGCCAAGGGACAGGGAACACTGAAGCTTTCTTT. The encoded protein is CASSQGTGNTEAFF.

A few counts support this clone. V usage is TRBV4-2 and J usage is TRBJ2-7; D gene ambiguous. The ends were cut back, 0 bases at V and 4 bases at J, with 13 bases in the middle. Germline V lookup: CDR1 LGHNA, CDR2 YNFKEQ. The CDR3 sequence is 15 residues long. CDR3 region: CASSQDPATRYEQYF. CDR3 coding DNA: TGTGCCAGCAGCCAAGATCCAGCCACCAGGTACGAGCAGTACTTC.

This sequence joins TRBV4-2 and TRBJ2-2, with 12 positions matching TRBD2. The CDR3 contains 20 residues. The V gene's germline CDR1 is LGHNA and CDR2 YNFKEQ. V shed 1 base, J shed 4 bases, and the junction held 13 bases outside the gene matches. The CDR3: CASSQALVSSGRAATGELFF. The CDR3 DNA reads as TGTGCCAGCAGCCAAGCTCTGGTGTCTAGCGGGAGGGCCGCCACCGGGGAGCTGTTTTTT.

The V call is TRBV7-9, the J call TRBJ2-2, with D perhaps TRBD1 (6 bases). CDR1 SEHNR and CDR2 FQNEAQ come from the germline V gene (reference sequence). V lost 1 base and J 9 bases, leaving 9 bases between the germline ends. The CDR3 has 13 amino acids. The CDR3 reads CASSLGGLRELFF. The CDR3 DNA reads as TGTGCCAGCAGCTTAGGGGGGCTGAGGGAGCTGTTTTTT.

This clone was counted a single time. V usage is TRBV27 and J usage is TRBJ2-2; 7 nucleotides match TRBD2. CDR3 length: 13 residues. Trimming removed 2 bases from V and 6 bases from J; junction bases left unmatched: 0. CDR1 is MNHEY, CDR2 SMNVEV, per germline (reference sequence). The CDR3 bases are TGTGCCAGCAGTTTAGGGGGGGCCGGGGAGCTGTTTTTT. Protein product: CASSLGGAGELFF.

J is TRBJ2-1 and V is TRBV27; possible D gene TRBD1, 6 bases. The CDR3 is made up of 12 amino acids. Germline lookup yields CDR1 MNHEY and CDR2 SMNVEV (reference sequence). Trimming removed 6 bases from V and 6 bases from J, with 9 bases in between. CDR3 coding DNA: TGTGCCAGCAGCCAGGGGATCAATGAGCAGTTCTTC. It is translated as CASSQGINEQFF.

The V and J genes are TRBV7-2 and TRBJ2-7; TRBD1 might be the D (6 bases). The germline V gene has CDR1 SGHTA and CDR2 FQGNSA. This CDR3 contains 14 residues. V lost 4 bases, J lost 0 bases, and 10 bases lay in between. The CDR3 is CASSSNRVSYEQYF. CDR3 in DNA: TGTGCCAGCAGCTCCAACAGGGTCTCCTACGAGCAGTACTTC.

The rearrangement uses TRBV6-2 or TRBV6-3 and TRBJ2-2; D uncertain. This CDR3 is built from 13 residues. V was cut by 5 bases and J by 6 bases, with 10 bases left in between. Germline V lookup: CDR1 MNHEY, CDR2 SVGEGT. CDR3 sequence (DNA): TGTGCCAGCAGTACACTATCATCCGGGGAGCTGTTTTTT. It codes for CASSTLSSGELFF.

The V call is TRBV29-1, the J call TRBJ2-2; TRBD2 is a possible D gene (5 bases). The CDR3 totals 12 residues. The ends were cut back, 8 bases at V and 7 bases at J, with 14 bases in the middle. Germline V gene lookup returns CDR1 SQVTM and CDR2 ANQGSEA. CDR3 protein: CSPGRGGGELFF. The CDR3, as DNA: TGCAGCCCGGGTCGGGGTGGCGGGGAGCTGTTTTTT.

The chain joins TRBV3-1 (or the pseudogene TRBV3-2) to TRBJ2-5; a possible D gene is TRBD1 (6 bases). V lost 0 bases and J lost 4, with 12 bases in between. The germline CDR1 and CDR2 sequences are LGHDT and YNNKEL (reference sequence). The CDR3 consists of 15 residues. The CDR3 DNA reads TGTGCCAGCAGCCAAGAGGTGAGGACAGTAGAGACCCAGTACTTC. Its translation: CASSQEVRTVETQYF.

J is TRBJ2-6 and V is TRBV2, with 8 bases identical to TRBD1. CDR1 SNHLY and CDR2 FYNNEI come from the germline V gene. With 11 bases clipped from V and 1 base from J, the junction kept 7 bases outside the gene matches. CDR3 length: 15 residues. The CDR3, as DNA: TGTGCCGGCGGACAGGGAGCATCTGGGGCCAACGTCCTGACTTTC. Its protein is CAGGQGASGANVLTF.

The chain combines TRBV5-1 with TRBJ1-2; 10 nucleotides line up with TRBD1. CDR1 is SGHRS, CDR2 YFSETQ, per germline. The CDR3 contains 17 residues. V shed 4 bases, J shed 3 bases, and the junction held 12 bases outside the gene matches. CDR3 bases: TGCGCCAGCAGCCCCAACGGCCGACAGGGGGCGGACTATGGCTACACCTTC. Residues: CASSPNGRQGADYGYTF.

This sequence joins TRBV19 and TRBJ2-4; D perhaps matches TRBD1 (6 bases). The CDR3 contains 14 residues. The V gene lost 6 bases and the J gene lost 3 bases, with 12 bases spanning the gap. The germline CDR1 and CDR2 sequences are LNHDA and SQIVND (reference sequence). The CDR3 DNA follows: TGTGCCAGTAGGGGACACCGCCGCAAAAACATTCAGTACTTC. It is translated as CASRGHRRKNIQYF.

The CDR3 bases are TGTGCCAGCAGCTTCGGGACAGGGAATGATGAAAAACTGTTTTTT. Its translation is CASSFGTGNDEKLFF. This chain uses TRBV7-6 with TRBJ1-4; 9 nucleotides align to TRBD1. CDR1 SGHVS and CDR2 FNYEAQ come from the germline V gene. This CDR3 contains 15 residues. Germline trimming cut 3 bases from V and 6 bases from J; bases unmatched to any gene: 5.

The CDR3 DNA follows: TGTGCCAGCAGTCTAGGGGGGTGGCGGGAGGTTTACAATGAGCAGTTCTTC. Encoded protein: CASSLGGWREVYNEQFF. This chain links TRBV28 with TRBJ2-1, with 8 nucleotides matching TRBD2. The trim removed 5 bases at V and 4 bases at J, leaving 13 bases unmatched. The CDR3 spans 17 residues. From germline, CDR1 is MDHEN and CDR2 SYDVKM.